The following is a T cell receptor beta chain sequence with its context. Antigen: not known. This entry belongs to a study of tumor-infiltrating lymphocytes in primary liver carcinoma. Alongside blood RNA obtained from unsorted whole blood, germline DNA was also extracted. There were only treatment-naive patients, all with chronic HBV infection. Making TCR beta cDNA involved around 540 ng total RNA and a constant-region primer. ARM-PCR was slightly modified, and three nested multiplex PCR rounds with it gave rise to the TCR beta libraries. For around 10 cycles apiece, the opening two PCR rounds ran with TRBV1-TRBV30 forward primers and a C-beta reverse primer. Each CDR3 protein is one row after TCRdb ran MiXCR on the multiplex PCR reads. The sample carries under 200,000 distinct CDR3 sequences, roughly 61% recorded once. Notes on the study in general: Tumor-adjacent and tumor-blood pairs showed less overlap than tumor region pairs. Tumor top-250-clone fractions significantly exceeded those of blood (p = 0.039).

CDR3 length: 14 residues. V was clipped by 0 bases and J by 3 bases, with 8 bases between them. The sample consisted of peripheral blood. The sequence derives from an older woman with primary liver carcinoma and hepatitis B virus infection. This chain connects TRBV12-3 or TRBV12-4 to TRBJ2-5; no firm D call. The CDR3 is CASSLASNEETQYF. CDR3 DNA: TGTGCCAGCAGTTTAGCTAGCAATGAAGAGACCCAGTACTTC.